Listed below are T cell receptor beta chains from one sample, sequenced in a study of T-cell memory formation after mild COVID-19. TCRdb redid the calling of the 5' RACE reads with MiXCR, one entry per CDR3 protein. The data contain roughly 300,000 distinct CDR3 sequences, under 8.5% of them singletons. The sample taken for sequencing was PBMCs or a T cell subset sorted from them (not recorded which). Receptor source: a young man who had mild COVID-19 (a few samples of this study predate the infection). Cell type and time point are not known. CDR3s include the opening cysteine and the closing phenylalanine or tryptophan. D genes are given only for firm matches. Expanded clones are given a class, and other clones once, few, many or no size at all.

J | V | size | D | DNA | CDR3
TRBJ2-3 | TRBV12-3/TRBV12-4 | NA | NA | TGTGCCAGCAGTGACGGACACAAGACAGATACGCAGTATTTT | CASSDGHKTDTQYF
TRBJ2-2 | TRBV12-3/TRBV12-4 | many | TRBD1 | TGTGCCAGCAGTGGCAGGACAGGAAACACCGGGGAGCTGTTTTTT | CASSGRTGNTGELFF
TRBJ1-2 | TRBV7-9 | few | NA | TGTGCCAGCAGCCCCGGCCTCTCCTTC | CASSPGLSF
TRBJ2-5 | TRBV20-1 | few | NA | TGCAGTGCTATCCTTAACCCTAGGACCCAGTACTTC | CSAILNPRTQYF
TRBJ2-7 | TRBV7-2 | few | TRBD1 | TGTGCCAGCAGCGCCGACAGGGTATCCTACGAGCAGTACTTC | CASSADRVSYEQYF
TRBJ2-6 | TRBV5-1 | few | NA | TGCGCCAGCAGCGAGAACGCAGGGATGATCCCTGGGGCCAACGTCCTGACTTTC | CASSENAGMIPGANVLTF
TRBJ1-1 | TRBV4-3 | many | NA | TGCGCCAGCAGCCAAGCTGGGCCTGCCGTCTTT | CASSQAGPAVF
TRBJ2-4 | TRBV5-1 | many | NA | TGCGCCAGCAGCTTGGTGGCAGGGGATAACATTCAGTACTTC | CASSLVAGDNIQYF
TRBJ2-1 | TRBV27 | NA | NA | TGTGCCAGCAGTAGACAGATTACGTCCTACAATGAGCAGTTCTTC | CASSRQITSYNEQFF
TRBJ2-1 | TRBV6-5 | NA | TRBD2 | TGTGCCAGCAGTTACGGACTAGCGGGGGTTTGGTTCTTC | CASSYGLAGVWFF
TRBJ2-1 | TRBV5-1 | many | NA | TGCGCCAGCAGCCGGAGAGAGGTGCGCTCCTACAATGAGCAGTTCTTC | CASSRREVRSYNEQFF
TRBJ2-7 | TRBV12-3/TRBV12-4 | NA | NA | TGTGCCAGCAGTTTAGAAACCTACGAGCAGTACTTC | CASSLETYEQYF
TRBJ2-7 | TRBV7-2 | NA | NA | TGTGCCAGCAGCTTAGGCCGGGACTACGAGCAGTACTTC | CASSLGRDYEQYF
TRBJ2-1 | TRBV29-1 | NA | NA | TGCAGCGGCGGGTCGAGGCTGATGGATAGTTCGGAGCAGTTCTTC | CSGGSRLMDSSEQFF
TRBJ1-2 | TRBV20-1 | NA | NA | TGCAGTGCTAGAGAGGGAGGCGAACAGCGAGCTAACTATGGCTACACCTTC | CSAREGGEQRANYGYTF
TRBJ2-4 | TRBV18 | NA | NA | TGTGCCAGCTCGGCCAAAAACATTCAGTACTTC | CASSAKNIQYF
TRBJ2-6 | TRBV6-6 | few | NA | TGTGCCAGCAGCCAGCTCAAGGGCATGTCTGGGGCCAACGTCCTGACTTTC | CASSQLKGMSGANVLTF
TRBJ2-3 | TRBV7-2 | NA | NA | TGTGCCAGCCGGGGGGCTAGCCCAGATACGCAGTATTTT | CASRGASPDTQYF
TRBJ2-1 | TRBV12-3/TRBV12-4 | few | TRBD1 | TGTGCCAGCAGTTGGGACAGGGGGAAGAATGAGCAGTTCTTC | CASSWDRGKNEQFF
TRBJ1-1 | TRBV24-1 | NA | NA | TGTGCCACCAGTGATAGAGCGGGAGAAGCTTTCTTT | CATSDRAGEAFF
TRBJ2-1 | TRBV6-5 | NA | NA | TGTGCCAGCAGTTACCTGGCCGGGCAAAGCTCCTACAATGAGCAGTTCTTC | CASSYLAGQSSYNEQFF
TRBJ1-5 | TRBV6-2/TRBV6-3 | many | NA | TGTGCCAGCAGTCCTTATGGTTCTGGCAATCAGCCCCAGCATTTT | CASSPYGSGNQPQHF
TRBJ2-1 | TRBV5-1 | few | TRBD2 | TGCGCCAGCAGATTTGGACTAGCGGGGGGAAGCTCCTACAATGAGCAGTTCTTC | CASRFGLAGGSSYNEQFF
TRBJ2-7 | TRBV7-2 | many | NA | TGTGCCAGCAGCCCTGCCAGGGCCCCCTACGAGCAGTACTTC | CASSPARAPYEQYF